One sample yielded the 28 T cell receptor beta chains listed below, sequenced in a study of beta chain features in type 1 diabetes. Expressed TCRB transcripts were sequenced because the isolated RNA had all been reverse transcribed beforehand. TCRdb's table, derived via immunoSEQ multiplex PCR, lists solely in-frame clones and lacks some. The data contain about 900,000 clones, roughly 17% of them singletons. Sequencing was carried out using naive CD4+ T cells from blood. All receptors derive from a woman younger than 35 in good health.

In its sample, this clone was seen a few times. The rearrangement uses TRBV29-1 and TRBJ2-7; 8 nucleotides align to TRBD1. This CDR3 is built from 13 residues. From germline, CDR1 is SQVTM and CDR2 ANQGSEA. Trimming took 4 bases from V and 2 from J; bases not matched to a gene: 4. CDR3 bases: TGCAGCGTTGTGGGGACAGGAACCTACGAGCAGTACTTC. Translation gives CSVVGTGTYEQYF.

The chain couples TRBV21-1 to TRBJ1-2. TRBV21-1 is shown as a pseudogene. The CDR3 length is 14 residues. Here the CDR3 reads CASSKEGTNYGYTF. The CDR3 bases are TGTGCCAGCAGCAAAGAGGGCACTAACTATGGCTACACCTTC.

CDR3 in amino acids: CASRGQGAFEKLFF. CDR3 DNA: TGTGCCAGCCGAGGACAGGGGGCGTTTGAAAAACTGTTTTTT. The V call is TRBV2, the J call TRBJ1-4; TRBD1 agrees at 11 bases. Germline CDR1 reads SNHLY; CDR2 reads FYNNEI. The CDR3 sequence is 14 residues long. The trim removed 8 bases at V and 7 bases at J, leaving 6 bases unmatched.

The chain couples TRBV13 to TRBJ2-3, with 10 bases lining up with TRBD1. J lost 4 bases, V lost 6 bases, and 13 bases had no gene match. This CDR3 comprises 17 residues. The germline CDR1 and CDR2 sequences are PRHDT and FYEKMQ (reference sequence). The CDR3 loop is CASSFIPGQGFADTQYF. The CDR3 DNA sequence: TGTGCCAGCAGTTTCATACCGGGACAGGGGTTCGCAGATACGCAGTATTTT.

There are a few counts of this clone. The chain joins TRBV7-2 to TRBJ2-2; D not resolved. This CDR3 spans 13 amino acids. V was trimmed by 6 bases and J by 6 bases, leaving 11 bases between them. Germline V lookup: CDR1 SGHTA, CDR2 FQGNSA. The CDR3, as DNA: TGTGCCAGCAGTGCGCGGCTCGCCGGGGAGCTGTTTTTT. It codes for CASSARLAGELFF.

This clone was detected only a few times. The V gene is TRBV7-9, the J gene TRBJ2-7, with 11 bases matching TRBD2. The trim removed 2 bases at V and 4 bases at J, leaving 4 bases unmatched. From germline, CDR1 is SEHNR and CDR2 FQNEAQ (reference sequence). The CDR3 is 15 amino acids. The CDR3 coding sequence is TGTGCCAGCAGCTTACGGACTAGCGGGCGTTACGAGCAGTACTTC. It specifies CASSLRTSGRYEQYF.

V gene TRBV18 combines with J gene TRBJ2-3, with 14 bases lining up with TRBD2. Losses at the gene ends were 4 bases for V and 6 bases for J; bases not matched to a gene: 6. Germline V gene sequence: CDR1 KGHSH, CDR2 LQKENI. CDR3 length: 16 residues. CDR3 residues: CASSLTRTSGRDTQYF. The CDR3 nucleotides read TGTGCCAGCTCACTAACCCGGACTAGCGGGAGGGATACGCAGTATTTT. Complete variable domain (other parts from reference TRBV18 and TRBJ2-3): NAGVMQNPRHLVRRRGQEARLRCSPMKGHSHVYWYRQLPEEGLKFMVYLQKENIIDESGMPKERFSAEFPKEGPSILRIQQVVRGDSAAYFCASSLTRTSGRDTQYFGPGTRLTVL.

This sequence joins TRBV6-5 and TRBJ2-3, with D uncertain. Germline CDR1 is MNHEY and CDR2 is SVGAGI. The length of the CDR3 is 13 residues. The germline V and J ends were trimmed by 0 bases and 5 bases, with 6 bases remaining between them. In DNA, the CDR3 is TGTGCCAGCAGTTACTCGATTTTAGATACGCAGTATTTT. Translated, it gives CASSYSILDTQYF.

This clone was observed a few times. The chain employs TRBV11-2 and TRBJ2-4; 7 positions agree with TRBD2. After removal of 4 bases from V and 0 bases from J, the junction contained 9 bases not matched to a gene. CDR1 and CDR2 from the germline V gene are SGHAT and FQNNGV. This CDR3 has 17 amino acids. CDR3 in amino acids: CASSSPGIAGAKNIQYF. The CDR3 DNA is TGTGCCAGCAGCTCCCCGGGGATAGCGGGAGCCAAAAACATTCAGTACTTC.

As for this clone: Other DNA sequences of this sample code for an identical CDR3. The chain couples TRBV9 to TRBJ2-3; 9 nucleotides match TRBD2. The germline gives CDR1 SGDLS, CDR2 YYNGEE. This CDR3 is 15 amino acids long. With V trimmed by 0 bases and J by 3 bases, 2 bases remained unmatched. As DNA, the CDR3 is TGTGCCAGCAGCGTAGTCGCGGGAGGGACAGATACGCAGTATTTT. It is translated as CASSVVAGGTDTQYF.

This clone was recorded a few times. As DNA, the CDR3 is TGTGCCAGCAGTTACTCGGATCTTTCCCGTGGCTACACCTTC. This codes for CASSYSDLSRGYTF. The gene calls are TRBV6-5 and TRBJ1-2; no clear D. Germline V CDR1 and CDR2: MNHEY, SVGAGI. V was trimmed by 0 bases and J by 7 bases, leaving 12 bases between them. CDR3 length equals 14 residues.

This clone was seen a few times. The gene calls are TRBV4-2 and TRBJ2-7, with TRBD1 identical over 9 bases. The germline gives CDR1 LGHNA, CDR2 YNFKEQ. The V and J ends lost 4 bases and 3 bases, in that order; junction bases with no gene match: 4. The CDR3 runs to 14 residues. The CDR3 DNA sequence: TGTGCCAGCAGCCGACAGGGGGATTACTACGAGCAGTACTTC. Its protein is CASSRQGDYYEQYF.

This chain connects TRBV6-6 to TRBJ1-2; the match to TRBD1 covers 7 bases. The germline CDR1 and CDR2 sequences are MNHNY and SVGAGI (reference sequence). V dropped 6 bases and J dropped 1; count of bases not matched to a gene: 5. The CDR3 consists of 14 residues. The chain's CDR3 is CASSRQGNNYGYTF. CDR3 nucleotides: TGTGCCAGCAGCCGACAGGGTAATAACTATGGCTACACCTTC.

This clone was seen only a few times. The rearrangement joins TRBV18 to TRBJ1-1, with unresolved D. The CDR3 length is 13 residues. With 3 bases removed from V and 6 bases from J, the gap between germline ends came to 11 bases. Looked up from germline, CDR1 is KGHSH and CDR2 is LQKENI. The CDR3 reads CASSPRERAEAFF. The CDR3 DNA reads TGTGCCAGCTCACCGAGGGAGCGCGCTGAAGCTTTCTTT.

V and J are TRBV15 and TRBJ2-5; TRBD2 agrees at 9 bases. Germline V gene sequence: CDR1 LNHNV, CDR2 YYDKDF (reference sequence). The trim removed 3 bases at V and 5 bases at J, leaving 10 bases unmatched. The CDR3 is 16 amino acids. The CDR3 DNA reads as TGTGCCACCAGCAGGGGGATAGCGGGAGAGTGGGAGACCCAGTACTTC. Amino acid sequence: CATSRGIAGEWETQYF. Supplemented by reference TRBV15 and TRBJ2-5, the full variable domain reads DAMVIQNPRYQVTQFGKPVTLSCSQTLNHNVMYWYQQKSSQAPKLLFHYYDKDFNNEADTPDNFQSRRPNTSFCFLDIRSPGLGDTAMYLCATSRGIAGEWETQYFGPGTRLLVL.

The chain employs TRBV18 and TRBJ2-3, with D perhaps matching TRBD2 (5 bases). Germline-derived CDR1 and CDR2 are KGHSH and LQKENI. The CDR3 is 18 residues long. Trimming left V 3 bases short and J 1 base short, with 20 bases between. CDR3 in amino acids: CASSPYGSGMKGTDTQYF. The CDR3 DNA sequence: TGTGCCAGCTCACCCTACGGCTCGGGAATGAAGGGCACAGATACGCAGTATTTT.

This clone appeared a few times. The V gene is TRBV28, the J gene TRBJ2-3, with 8 positions matching TRBD1. The CDR3 sequence is 16 residues long. Per germline, CDR1 MDHEN and CDR2 SYDVKM. V was clipped by 8 bases and J by 0 bases; unmatched bases: 10. Written as DNA, the CDR3 is TGTGCCAGCGGACAACCCGGGACAGGTAGCACAGATACGCAGTATTTT. It encodes CASGQPGTGSTDTQYF.

The chain couples TRBV19 to TRBJ2-7; 8 bases agree with TRBD1. CDR1 is LNHDA and CDR2 is SQIVND in the germline V gene (reference sequence). After removal of 5 bases from V and 3 bases from J, the junction contained 12 bases not matched to a gene. CDR3 length: 16 residues. The CDR3 nucleotides are TGTGCCAGTAGTCCACGTACCGGGACAGGCAACTACGAGCAGTACTTC. As protein: CASSPRTGTGNYEQYF.

This clone was counted only a few times. The chain recombines TRBV4-3 with TRBJ2-5, with 8 nucleotides matching TRBD2. This CDR3 is 16 amino acids long. Germline V lookup: CDR1 LGHNA, CDR2 YSLEER. Trimming cost V 5 bases and J 5 bases; bases outside gene matches: 13. In DNA, the CDR3 is TGCGCCAGCAGCTTGGGGGGGACTAGTTTCGTGGAGACCCAGTACTTC. It translates to CASSLGGTSFVETQYF.

The chain couples TRBV28 to TRBJ1-5; D call uncertain. V was clipped by 6 bases and J by 2 bases, with 11 bases between them. CDR1 MDHEN and CDR2 SYDVKM come from the germline V gene. The CDR3 is 14 amino acids. CDR3 residues: CASRPGLRNQPQHF. CDR3 DNA sequence: TGTGCCAGCAGGCCCGGGTTACGCAATCAGCCCCAGCATTTT.

V gene TRBV5-4 combines with J gene TRBJ2-7, with TRBD2 identical over 7 bases. The CDR3 runs to 16 residues. Germline V gene sequence: CDR1 SGHNT, CDR2 YYREEE (reference sequence). V was clipped by 0 bases and J by 2 bases; unmatched bases: 8. The CDR3 loop reads CASSLDFGGGTYEQYF. The CDR3 DNA sequence: TGTGCCAGCAGCTTGGATTTCGGGGGAGGGACCTACGAGCAGTACTTC. Filled out from reference TRBV5-4 and TRBJ2-7, the complete variable domain reads ETGVTQSPTHLIKTRGQQVTLRCSSQSGHNTVSWYQQALGQGPQFIFQYYREEENGRGNFPPRFSGLQFPNYSSELNVNALELDDSALYLCASSLDFGGGTYEQYFGPGTRLTVT.

This CDR3 is CASSLDGVDQPQHF. CDR3 sequence (DNA): TGCGCCAGCAGCTTGGATGGGGTTGATCAGCCCCAGCATTTT. The genes are TRBV5-1 and TRBJ1-5; no clear D gene. The CDR3 covers 14 residues. Trimming cost V 0 bases and J 5 bases, with 9 bases left between them. Germline CDR1 and CDR2: SGHRS and YFSETQ.

The chain links TRBV28 to TRBJ2-7, with a possible D match to TRBD1 (6 bases). Germline CDR1 and CDR2: MDHEN and SYDVKM. This CDR3 has 14 amino acids. Trimming removed 4 bases from V and 2 bases from J, with 12 bases in between. The CDR3 DNA follows: TGTGCCAGCAGTTACTCCCAGGGGACCTACGAGCAGTACTTC. Protein: CASSYSQGTYEQYF.

The rearrangement uses TRBV5-1 and TRBJ2-5; D remains ambiguous. Germline V CDR1 and CDR2: SGHRS, YFSETQ. Deletions cut 0 bases from V and 4 bases from J, with 10 bases between. The CDR3 loop spans 14 amino acids. CDR3 bases: TGCGCCAGCAGCTTGGGACGCCTACGAGAGACCCAGTACTTC. Encoded protein: CASSLGRLRETQYF.

The CDR3 DNA reads as TGCGCCAGCAGCCGGGGACTAGCGGGAGGTACGGGAGATACGCAGTATTTT. Amino acids: CASSRGLAGGTGDTQYF. This chain links TRBV5-1 with TRBJ2-3; 15 positions agree with TRBD2. This CDR3 has 17 residues. CDR1 is SGHRS and CDR2 is YFSETQ in the germline V gene. Trimming at V came to 4 bases and at J to 5 bases, leaving 8 bases not matched to a gene.

This clone has just a few counts. V is TRBV4-2 and J is TRBJ2-1, with unresolved D. This CDR3 region has 12 residues. The V and J ends lost 0 bases and 8 bases respectively, with 5 bases between them. From germline, CDR1 is LGHNA and CDR2 YNFKEQ. The CDR3 protein is CASSQDFDEQFF. DNA of the CDR3: TGTGCCAGCAGCCAAGATTTCGATGAGCAGTTCTTC.

The chain couples TRBV7-6 to TRBJ1-1, with D tentatively TRBD1 (5 bases). The V gene's germline CDR1 is SGHVS and CDR2 FNYEAQ. V was cut by 1 base and J by 4 bases, with 13 bases left in between. This CDR3 comprises 15 residues. The CDR3 bases are TGTGCCAGCAGCTTAGGGGCGGGGGGAGGCACTGAAGCTTTCTTT. It is translated as CASSLGAGGGTEAFF. Full variable domain (outside the CDR3, taken from reference TRBV7-6 and TRBJ1-1): GAGVSQSPRYKVTKRGQDVALRCDPISGHVSLYWYRQALGQGPEFLTYFNYEAQQDKSGLPNDRFSAERPEGSISTLTIQRTEQRDSAMYRCASSLGAGGGTEAFFGQGTRLTVV.

This clone has a handful of counts. The gene calls are TRBV6-5 and TRBJ2-1, with TRBD2 matching 8 bases. Germline V gene data show CDR1 as MNHEY and CDR2 as SVGAGI. The CDR3 contains 14 residues. V was pared by 6 bases and J by 6 bases, with 7 bases of the junction left unmatched. The CDR3 loop reads CASRTGLEPNEQFF. Here the CDR3 DNA reads TGTGCCAGCAGGACGGGACTAGAACCCAATGAGCAGTTCTTC.